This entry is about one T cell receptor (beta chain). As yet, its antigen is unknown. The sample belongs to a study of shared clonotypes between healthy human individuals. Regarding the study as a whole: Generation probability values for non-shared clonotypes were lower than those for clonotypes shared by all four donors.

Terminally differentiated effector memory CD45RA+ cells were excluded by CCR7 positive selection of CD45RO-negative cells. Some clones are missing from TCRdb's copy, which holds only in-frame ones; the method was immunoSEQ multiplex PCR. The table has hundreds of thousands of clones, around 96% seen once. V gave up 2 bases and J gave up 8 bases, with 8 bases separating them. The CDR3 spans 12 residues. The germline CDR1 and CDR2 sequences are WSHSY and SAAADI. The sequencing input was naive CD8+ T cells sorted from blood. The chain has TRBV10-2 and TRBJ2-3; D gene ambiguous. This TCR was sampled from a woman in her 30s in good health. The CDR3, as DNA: TGCGCCAGCAGTGAGAGATCTATTACGCAGTATTTT. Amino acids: CASSERSITQYF.